This T cell receptor (beta chain) was recorded in a study of blood T cell repertoires in COVID-19. The germline V gene encodes CDR1 SGHTA and CDR2 FQGTGA. The CDR3 extends over 17 amino acids. V lost 1 base and J lost 0; bases outside the gene matches: 6. Original data processing: How many nucleated cells were present was estimated from reference gene primer amplification. TCRdb keeps only in-frame clones here, not all; method: immunoSEQ multiplex PCR. That table supplies the V and J calls and clone size; D and trimming were determined from the DNA. The data hold 200,000 or so clones, with approximately 81% observed a single time.

The TCR originated in a woman aged 80 or over with acute or convalescent COVID-19. Sequencing was performed on peripheral blood. This chain connects TRBV7-3 to TRBJ2-7; 10 nucleotides line up with TRBD1. The CDR3 reads CASSLRTGGISSYEQYF. In DNA form, the CDR3 reads TGTGCCAGCAGCTTAAGGACAGGGGGTATCAGCTCCTACGAGCAGTACTTC.